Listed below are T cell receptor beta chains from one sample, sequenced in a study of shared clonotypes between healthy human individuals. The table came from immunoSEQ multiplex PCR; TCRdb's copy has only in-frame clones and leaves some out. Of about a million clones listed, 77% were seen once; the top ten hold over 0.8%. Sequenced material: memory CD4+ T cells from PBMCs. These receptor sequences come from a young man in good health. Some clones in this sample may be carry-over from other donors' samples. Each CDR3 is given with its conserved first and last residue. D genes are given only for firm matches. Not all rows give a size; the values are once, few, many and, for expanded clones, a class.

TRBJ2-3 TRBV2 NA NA TGTGCCAGCAGTGCTCAAAGCTGGTCAGATACGCAGTATTTT CASSAQSWSDTQYF
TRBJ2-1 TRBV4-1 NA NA TGCGCCAGCAGCCACCCCGGACGGAACGGAGAGCAGTTCTTC CASSHPGRNGEQFF
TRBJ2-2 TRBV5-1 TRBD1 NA TGCGCCAGCAGCCGACAGGGGGCGGTTGGCACCGGGGAGCTGTTTTTT CASSRQGAVGTGELFF
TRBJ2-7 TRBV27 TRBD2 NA TGTGCCAGCAGTTTACGCGGGAGGTCTACCTACGAGCAGTACTTC CASSLRGRSTYEQYF
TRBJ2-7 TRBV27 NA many TGTGCCAGCAGTTTGGCGGGATTGCGGGAGCAGTACTTC CASSLAGLREQYF
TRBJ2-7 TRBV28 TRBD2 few TGTGCCAGCAGTTTATCCAGCGGGGGGGGAGAGCAGTACTTC CASSLSSGGGEQYF
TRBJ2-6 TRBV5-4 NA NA TGTGCCAGCAGCTTGATCTCTGGGGCCAACGTCCTGACTTTC CASSLISGANVLTF
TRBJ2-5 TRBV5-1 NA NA TGCGCCAGCAGCGACCTGTACCAAGAGACCCAGTACTTC CASSDLYQETQYF
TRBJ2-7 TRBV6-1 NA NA TGTGCCAGCAGCGATATAAGGGGATTGTCCTACGAGCAGTACTTC CASSDIRGLSYEQYF
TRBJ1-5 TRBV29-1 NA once TGCAGCGTTGGCGGGTCGGGGCAGGGTTCCCAGCCCCAGCATTTT CSVGGSGQGSQPQHF
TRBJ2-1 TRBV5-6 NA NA TGTGCCAGCAGCTTGGATAAGACAGGCCAAGGCATAAACAATGAGCAGTTCTTC CASSLDKTGQGINNEQFF
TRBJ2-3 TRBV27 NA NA TGTGCCAGCAGTTTACGGGATACGCAGTATTTT CASSLRDTQYF
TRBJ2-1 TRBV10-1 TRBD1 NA TGCGCCAGCAGTGACCACGGGACAGACAATGAGCAGTTCTTC CASSDHGTDNEQFF
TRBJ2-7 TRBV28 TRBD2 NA TGTGCCACCACAAGGACTAGCCGCGGTGGAGAGCAGTACTTC CATTRTSRGGEQYF
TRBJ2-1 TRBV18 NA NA TGTGCCAGCTCACTTGACGGGGGCTACAATGAGCAGTTCTTC CASSLDGGYNEQFF
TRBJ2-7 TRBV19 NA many TGTGCCAGTAGTATAAATGGCTGGAGCTCCTACGAGCAGTACTTC CASSINGWSSYEQYF
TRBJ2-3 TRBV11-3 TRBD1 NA TGTGCCAGCAGCTCCGGTGGAACCGGGACAGGGTTTTTAGATACGCAGTATTTT CASSSGGTGTGFLDTQYF
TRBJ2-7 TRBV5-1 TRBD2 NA TGCGCCAGCAGCCCTAGCGGGAGTGGCCGTCTCGAGCAGTACTTC CASSPSGSGRLEQYF
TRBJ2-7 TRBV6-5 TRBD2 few TGTGCCAGCAGTTACCGGGGGACTAGCGGCTCCTACGAGCAGTACTTC CASSYRGTSGSYEQYF
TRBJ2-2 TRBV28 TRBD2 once TGTGCCAGCAGCTGGGCGGGAGGGTTCACCGGGGAGCTGTTTTTT CASSWAGGFTGELFF
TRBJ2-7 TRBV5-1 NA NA TGCGCCAGCAGCTCCTCTTCCTCCTACGAGCAGTACTTC CASSSSSSYEQYF
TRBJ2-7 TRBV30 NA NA TGTGCCTGGAGTGGGGGGGAGATCTACGAGCAGTACTTC CAWSGGEIYEQYF
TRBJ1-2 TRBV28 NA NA TGTGCCAGCAGTTTACCCCGGGACGGAGATGGCTACACCTTC CASSLPRDGDGYTF
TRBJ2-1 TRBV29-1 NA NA TGCAGCGTTGTTGGTCTAGGAGACAATGAGCAGTTCTTC CSVVGLGDNEQFF
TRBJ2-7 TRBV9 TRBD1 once TGTGCCAGCAGCGCGGATCCGGGACAGGGTTCCGAGCAGTACTTC CASSADPGQGSEQYF
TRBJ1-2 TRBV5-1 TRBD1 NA TGCGCCAGCAGCTTGGCCGGGACGGGACAGGGTTTGGACTATGGCTACACCTTC CASSLAGTGQGLDYGYTF
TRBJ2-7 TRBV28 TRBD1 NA TGTGCCAGCAGTTTATGGACAGGGAGTCGAGACGAGCAGTACTTC CASSLWTGSRDEQYF
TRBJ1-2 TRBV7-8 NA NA TGTGCCAGCAGCTTAGGGGAAAGGATGAGTGGCTACACCTTC CASSLGERMSGYTF